These 12 T cell receptor beta chains originate from one sample sequenced in a study of radiation and T cells in renal cell carcinoma (dated by TCRdb to 2020 to 2022). The time point label for this specimen denotes: blood 2 weeks post-SBRT. The sample's treatment or condition, from its label and the paper: 15 Gy SBRT to primary tumor, nephrectomy 4 weeks later. The method was the immunoSEQ multiplex PCR assay. This immuneACCESS table, as held by TCRdb, lists in-frame sequences with V and J called but not all clones. Of the missing ones, under half trace to an unresolved V gene in checked studies; the others have no known cause. The table for this sample lists over 60,000 clones; around 78% of them were counted only once. Together, the top ten hold roughly 6.1% of the sample. Sequencing used blood, obtained from a patient whose treatment included radiotherapy and nephrectomy. All receptors come from a man aged 55-75 years with renal cell carcinoma.

The chain combines TRBV20-1 with TRBJ2-1, with D hard to call. The CDR3 totals 11 residues. Germline CDR1 DFQATT, CDR2 SNEGSKA (reference sequence). The V gene lost 6 bases and the J gene lost 7 bases, with 10 bases spanning the gap. The CDR3 coding sequence is TGCAGTGCCTCGGTTTGGAATGAGCAGTTCTTC. Translating it yields CSASVWNEQFF.

The chain couples TRBV4-3 to TRBJ1-1, with unresolved D. Trimming shortened V by 0 bases and J by 5 bases, and 7 bases separated the two germline ends. CDR3 length: 13 residues. In germline, CDR1 is LGHNA, CDR2 YSLEER. CDR3 sequence: CASSQEPRTEAFF. DNA of the CDR3: TGCGCCAGCAGCCAAGAGCCGAGGACTGAAGCTTTCTTT.

This chain uses TRBV10-2 with TRBJ2-3; D gene unclear. The V and J ends lost 2 bases and 0 bases respectively, with 3 bases between them. The CDR3 has 13 residues. Germline assignment: CDR1 WSHSY and CDR2 SAAADI. As DNA, the CDR3 is TGCGCCAGCAGTGAGCCCAGCACAGATACGCAGTATTTT. Its translation is CASSEPSTDTQYF.

V and J are TRBV13 and TRBJ2-1, with D perhaps TRBD2 (6 bases). From germline, CDR1 is PRHDT and CDR2 FYEKMQ (reference sequence). Deletions cut 5 bases from V and 5 bases from J, with 19 bases between. The CDR3 is 16 residues long. The CDR3 nucleotides are TGTGCCAGCAGCCCCCTCACAGCGGGCCTTGACAATGAGCAGTTCTTC. It yields the protein CASSPLTAGLDNEQFF.

The chain carries TRBV7-2 and TRBJ2-7, with TRBD1 matching over 7 bases. The CDR3 consists of 14 residues. V gave up 5 bases and J gave up 2 bases; unmatched junction bases: 6. Germline CDR1 is SGHTA and CDR2 is FQGNSA. Here the CDR3 reads CASSKGDRAYEQYF. CDR3 DNA sequence: TGTGCCAGCAGCAAGGGGGACAGAGCCTACGAGCAGTACTTC.

The rearrangement links TRBV7-2 to TRBJ2-5; 7 nucleotides line up with TRBD1. Looked up from germline, CDR1 is SGHTA and CDR2 is FQGNSA. The CDR3 consists of 14 residues. V dropped 5 bases and J dropped 0; count of bases not matched to a gene: 3. CDR3: CASSKQGNQETQYF. CDR3 nucleotide sequence: TGTGCCAGCAGCAAACAGGGGAACCAAGAGACCCAGTACTTC.

V is TRBV4-3 and J is TRBJ1-6, with TRBD1 identical over 7 bases. The CDR3 is 16 residues long. V trimming: 0 bases; J trimming: 10 bases; junction bases outside the gene matches: 9. Germline V gives CDR1 LGHNA, CDR2 YSLEER. The CDR3 DNA is TGCGCCAGCAGCCAAGATCAGGGGGTGTCCCACTCACCCCTCCACTTT. This sequence encodes CASSQDQGVSHSPLHF.

This chain connects TRBV7-2 to TRBJ1-2, with no clear D. The germline V and J ends were trimmed by 3 bases and 7 bases, with 9 bases remaining between them. The germline V gene encodes CDR1 SGHTA and CDR2 FQGNSA. This CDR3 spans 12 amino acids. The CDR3 reads CASSFADPGYTF. Here the CDR3 DNA reads TGTGCCAGCAGCTTTGCCGACCCTGGCTACACCTTC.

The chain is built from TRBV12-5 and TRBJ2-2; 11 bases match TRBD2. V dropped 7 bases and J dropped 1; count of bases not matched to a gene: 14. From germline, CDR1 is LGHNT and CDR2 FRNRAP. CDR3 size: 19 residues. CDR3 loop: CASAPGTSGSRWNTGELFF. The CDR3 nucleotides are TGTGCTAGTGCCCCGGGAACTAGCGGGAGTAGGTGGAACACCGGGGAGCTGTTTTTT.

This chain uses TRBV7-2 with TRBJ1-2, with D possibly TRBD1 on 6 matching bases. Trimming cost V 2 bases and J 4 bases, with 14 bases left between them. Germline CDR1 SGHTA, CDR2 FQGNSA. The CDR3 has 15 residues. This chain's CDR3 is CASSLLQGQGYGYTF. The CDR3 DNA is TGTGCCAGCAGCTTATTACAGGGACAAGGCTATGGCTACACCTTC.

The J gene is TRBJ1-6, the V gene TRBV19; 8 bases match TRBD1. V shed 7 bases and J 9 bases; nucleotides not matched to a gene: 5. Germline V lookup: CDR1 LNHDA, CDR2 SQIVND (reference sequence). The length of the CDR3 is 13 residues. For the CDR3, the DNA is TGTGCCAGTACCTCTGACAGGGGTTCACCCCTCCACTTT. Its protein is CASTSDRGSPLHF.

This chain joins TRBV19 and TRBJ1-2; 7 bases fit TRBD1. The CDR3 sequence is 16 residues long. Trimming cost V 5 bases and J 0 bases; bases outside gene matches: 9. From germline, CDR1 is LNHDA and CDR2 SQIVND (reference sequence). The CDR3 reads CASSLPGTVTNYGYTF. The CDR3 region has the DNA TGTGCCAGTAGTCTCCCAGGGACAGTGACTAACTATGGCTACACCTTC.